A selection of T cell receptor beta chains follows, all from one sample in a study of blood T cell repertoires in COVID-19. Sequencing was performed with immunoSEQ multiplex PCR; in TCRdb, only in-frame clones are kept and a portion is missing. The sample has 200,000 to 250,000 clones, about nine tenths seen once. Sequencing used peripheral blood. Receptors were obtained from a man in his sixties who had recovered from COVID-19. Both conserved end residues are part of each CDR3. The order of the fields is V gene, clone size, J gene, D gene, CDR3 DNA, CDR3 protein. The D gene is left open where the match is weak. Clone size is not always given. Where it is, it says once, few, many or a class for expanded clones.

TRBV7-3	NA	TRBJ2-3	NA	TGTGCCAGCAGCTCCCAACCGGTCCCCACAGATACGCAGTATTTT	CASSSQPVPTDTQYF
TRBV19	NA	TRBJ1-6	TRBD1	TGTGCCAGTAGTCATGGGACAGCAAATTCACCCCTCCACTTT	CASSHGTANSPLHF
TRBV5-6	once	TRBJ2-5	NA	TGTGCCAGCAGCTCCCGGGGTTCCCCGGAGACCCAGTACTTC	CASSSRGSPETQYF
TRBV18	NA	TRBJ2-1	TRBD2	TGTGCCAGCTCACAGAGACTAGCGGGAGAGAACAATGAGCAGTTCTTC	CASSQRLAGENNEQFF
TRBV3-1/TRBV3-2	NA	TRBJ1-2	NA	TGTGCCAGCAGCCAATCGGCGGGGGGGGTCGTACGTAACTATGGCTACACCTTC	CASSQSAGGVVRNYGYTF
TRBV18	few	TRBJ1-5	TRBD1	TGTGCCAGCTCCTTACAGGGGCTTCCTCAGCCCCAGCATTTT	CASSLQGLPQPQHF
TRBV19	NA	TRBJ2-1	TRBD2	TGTGCCAGTAGTATAACATCCGGGACTAGCGGGTACAATGAGCAGTTCTTC	CASSITSGTSGYNEQFF
TRBV7-8	once	TRBJ2-1	TRBD1	TGTGCCAGCAGCCCGCGACAGGGCTCCTACAATGAGCAGTTCTTC	CASSPRQGSYNEQFF
TRBV20-1	once	TRBJ2-3	TRBD2	TGCAGTGCTAGTCCAGCGGGGGGGCTAACAGATACGCAGTATTTT	CSASPAGGLTDTQYF
TRBV3-1/TRBV3-2	NA	TRBJ2-3	NA	TGTGCCAGCAGCCAAGAGCGTGGGTGCGGGGGCCTCAGCACAGATACGCAGTATTTT	CASSQERGCGGLSTDTQYF
TRBV3-1/TRBV3-2	NA	TRBJ2-2	TRBD1	TGTGCCAGCAGCCTTCTGGGACAGGGGGCAGAAGGGGAGCTGTTTTTT	CASSLLGQGAEGELFF
TRBV11-2	NA	TRBJ2-3	TRBD1	TGTGCCAGCAGCTCGCAGGACAGGGGGAGAGCAGATACGCAGTATTTT	CASSSQDRGRADTQYF
TRBV7-3	NA	TRBJ2-1	NA	TGTGCCAGCAGCTCACCGCAGTCGGGGAATGAGCAGTTCTTC	CASSSPQSGNEQFF
TRBV30	NA	TRBJ1-5	NA	TGTGCCTGGAGTGTATCTCGTTATGCGGATAGCAATCAGCCCCAGCATTTT	CAWSVSRYADSNQPQHF
TRBV29-1	NA	TRBJ1-1	TRBD1	TGCAGCGTCGCCGGGGCCAGGGGGCGAAATGAAGCTTTCTTT	CSVAGARGRNEAFF
TRBV7-3	NA	TRBJ2-1	NA	TGTGCCAGCAGCTTACGCGCATACAATGAGCAGTTCTTC	CASSLRAYNEQFF
TRBV27	once	TRBJ2-7	TRBD2	TGTGCCAGTAGGGGTTCGGGACTAGCCTCCTACGAGCAGTACTTC	CASRGSGLASYEQYF
TRBV24-1	NA	TRBJ2-1	NA	TGTGCCACCACGTCACAGGTCGGCAATGAGCAGTTCTTC	CATTSQVGNEQFF
TRBV6-2/TRBV6-3	NA	TRBJ2-7	NA	TGTGCCAGCAGTTACCGGGAGAGACAGTACTTC	CASSYRERQYF
TRBV18	NA	TRBJ1-5	TRBD1	TGTGCCAGCTCACCACCGTGGGCAGGGGGCCAGCCCCAGCATTTT	CASSPPWAGGQPQHF
TRBV7-2	NA	TRBJ2-7	TRBD2	TGTGCCAGCAGCTGGGGATCGACTAGCGTCTCCTACGAGCAGTACTTC	CASSWGSTSVSYEQYF
TRBV13	NA	TRBJ1-2	NA	TGTGCCAGCAGCTTAAGTGATGCGAATGGCTACACCTTC	CASSLSDANGYTF
TRBV11-2	NA	TRBJ2-1	TRBD1	TGTGCCAGCAGCTCCGACAGGGGCCCTGGGCAGTTCTTC	CASSSDRGPGQFF
TRBV5-1	NA	TRBJ2-1	TRBD1	TGCGCCAGCAGCTTGTTACAGGGACAGGTCAGCAATGAGCAGTTCTTC	CASSLLQGQVSNEQFF
TRBV7-8	once	TRBJ2-7	NA	TGTGCCAGCAGCTTAGCGCAGGGATACGAGCAGTACTTC	CASSLAQGYEQYF
TRBV5-1	NA	TRBJ1-2	TRBD1	TGCGCCAGCAGCTTTTTGCAGGGGGCGCGTGGCTACACCTTC	CASSFLQGARGYTF